What follows is one T cell receptor (beta chain) and its context. Sequencing was performed with immunoSEQ multiplex PCR; in TCRdb, only in-frame clones are kept and a portion is missing. The sample holds about 960,000 clones, over 60% seen once. The data are from a study of shared clonotypes between healthy human individuals. The germline CDR1 and CDR2 sequences are MDHEN and SYDVKM. V was trimmed by 4 bases and J by 4 bases, leaving 7 bases between them. CDR3 length: 12 amino acids. The chain uses TRBV28 and TRBJ1-2; D is unresolved. The specimen sequenced was memory CD4+ T cells sorted from blood. Subset reported: CD45RA-negative fraction. The sequence was collected from a man aged 18 to 29 in good health. The CDR3 sequence is CASSSEFYGYTF. The CDR3 DNA sequence: TGTGCCAGCAGTTCGGAGTTCTATGGCTACACCTTC.